This TCR beta chain was identified during a study of T cells in Graves' hyperthyroidism and ophthalmopathy (dated by TCRdb to about 2019). Broadly, across the study: Peripheral blood was collected at initial diagnosis, before any treatment. A discovery cohort of about a hundred patients, 43 with Graves' ophthalmopathy and 55 to 60 with stable Graves' hyperthyroidism, was used to find distinguishing TCR V-J signatures. Prospective prediction of ophthalmopathy was tested in an independent validation cohort of some 19 hyperthyroidism patients and 17 patients who later progressed to ophthalmopathy. The approximately 100 discovery patients were divided at random into training and test sets in a 7:3 ratio. Thyroid tissue and blood T-cell repertoires from several Graves' hyperthyroidism patients were also compared in the study. Once sampling was done, hyperthyroidism patients were given methimazole at a starting dose of 30 mg daily, whereas ophthalmopathy patients were given high-dose intravenous methylprednisolone. According to the paper, TCR Vbeta CDR3 sequencing was carried out on around 140 peripheral blood samples, which came from some 41 ophthalmopathy, 75 or so hyperthyroidism and approximately 17 progressor patients. What the work shows at the level of the full study, not this receptor alone: A 13 V-J signature model separated ophthalmopathy from stable hyperthyroidism, with approximately 87% sensitivity and about 81% specificity in cross-validation and 80%/75% in testing. During validation, the model predicted progression to ophthalmopathy a median of around six months ahead of onset, with almost 71% sensitivity and about 72% specificity. Blood samples also contained most of the expanded thyroid clonotypes (frequency above 0.001), which suggests that blood repertoires may reflect thyroid immune responses. No statistical method was used to set the sample size in advance, and investigators knew the group allocation.

This clonotype was observed at least ten times. The antigen it binds to is not known. The sample holds no much larger clone one base away, and base qualities are not on file. The TCR beta CDR3 regions were amplified from RNA transcripts. The TCR CDR3 was subjected to a first round of RT-PCR using the HTBI primer set and the Qiagen OneStep RT-PCR kit. A second multiplex PCR round built the libraries, followed by size selection and purification. Sequencing of the libraries was done on an Illumina HiSeq2000 using paired-end 100 bp reads. In the authors' own workflow: SOAPnuke was used to process the raw data, throwing out any read that contained adapters or uncalled bases, had a mean Phred below 15, or lacked an exact constant-primer or identifier match. High-quality paired reads were merged with COPE v1.2.5, and unique nucleotide sequences were defined as clonotypes. MiTCR v1.1 was used to align the clonotypes against IMGT TRBV, TRBD and TRBJ reference segments. The analysis included only V-J combinations with a frequency above 0.0001, which together covered 99.2% of the repertoires. The TCS score was defined as F50 (clonal expansion) divided by E x V (chaos), with BLOSUM62-based TCRdist calculated between CDR3 peptides within each V-J. Welch's t-statistics and random forest reduced roughly 540 V-J features to 10 to 15, which were used in a naive Bayes classifier (R e1071). Using fastp trimming at Q25 and MiXCR clonotype assembly, TCRdb reanalyzed the public sequencing data and kept in-frame beta chains. For every CDR3 protein sequence, its rows merge into one entry that carries the most common genes and DNA. Here the V and J calls rest on TCRdb's processing, not on the authors' analysis. Present in this sample are around 350,000 distinct CDR3 sequences, approximately 16% of which were seen just once. Roughly a fifth of the sample rests with the top ten.

Here V drops 3 bases and J drops 5 bases, and the junction holds 7 bases not matched to any gene. The CDR3 measures 14 amino acids from cysteine to phenylalanine. Of all the DNA, just the CDR3 is kept, 42 bases in frame from base 1. The CDR1 and CDR2 encoded by the germline V gene are KGHSH and LQKENI. Moderately to severely active disease, a Clinical Activity Score of at least 3, a NOSPECS grade of at least 4, and a duration under 3 months were present in ophthalmopathy patients. Any patient with an uncontrolled infection, another autoimmune disease, pregnancy or lactation was excluded. Diagnoses were based on clinical symptoms, serum thyroxine and TRAb, thyroid ultrasound and orbital computed tomography. PBMCs were isolated from about 10 ml of fresh peripheral blood by Ficoll-Paque density gradient centrifugation. Total RNA was extracted using Trizol reagent, and RNA quality was assessed on an Agilent 2100 Bioanalyzer.

The sequence joins TRBV18 to TRBJ2-7, and TRBD1 aligns with 7 junction nucleotides. The sample comprised blood. This sequence was found in a woman aged 55-69 years with Graves' ophthalmopathy. This receptor has the CDR3 CASSPQSQGNEQYF. The DNA sequence reads TGTGCCAGCTCACCGCAGTCACAGGGGAACGAGCAGTACTTC.